This T cell receptor (beta chain) originates from a study of monozygotic twins with inflammatory bowel disease. The study, taken as a whole, reports: IBD patients, compared with healthy twins, shared fewer clonotypes with others (especially with disease activity).

Germline CDR1 is MNHEY and CDR2 is SVGAGI. CDR3 length: 11 amino acids. After re-calling the 5' RACE reads, TCRdb lists one entry per CDR3 protein, DNA absent. Here the sample table reports some 170,000 distinct CDR3 sequences. In regard to this clonotype: The antigen remains undetermined.

Sequencing was performed on blood. The sequence came from a human donor with ulcerative colitis or Crohn's disease, or a healthy co-twin of an affected twin (not recorded which). V and J are TRBV6-5 and TRBJ1-4; TCRdb picks TRBD1, but there is no DNA to check that call. CDR3 protein: CASSDHRGLFF.